The source of this T cell receptor (beta chain) is a study of control samples from healthy donors and cancer patients. The method was immunoSEQ multiplex PCR; TCRdb's version includes in-frame clones alone and lacks a portion of them. Of approximately 120,000 clones listed, 90% are singletons. Sequencing was carried out using blood. The receptor comes from a human donor in good health. The donor label of this sample is uncertain.

The CDR3 is CASLGGQINSPLHF. The DNA for the CDR3 is TGTGCCAGCCTAGGGGGACAGATTAATTCACCCCTCCACTTT. V and J are TRBV6-5 and TRBJ1-6, with TRBD1 matching 7 bases. Germline trimming cut 8 bases from V and 6 bases from J; bases unmatched to any gene: 7. Germline-derived CDR1 and CDR2 are MNHEY and SVGAGI. The length of the CDR3 is 14 residues.